The T cell receptor (beta chain) described here comes from a study of cytomegalovirus exposure and HLA in healthy donors. Germline V CDR1 and CDR2: SGDLS, YYNGEE. This CDR3 comprises 16 residues. V lost 4 bases and J lost 5; bases outside the gene matches: 9. General observations from the study: Rare sequences made up most TCRs, while some public TCRs were found in many donors. Clusters of TCRs from the first cohort tended to co-occur in the 130 or so validation repertoires (as a later analysis found). Overall, 164 TCR beta chains were annotated as cytomegalovirus-associated.

The donors were part of the validation cohort of roughly 110 subjects. That cohort was separate from the first cohort, which comprised some 670 subjects. In its sample, this clone was seen once. Its specificity is not known. Measured with immunoSEQ multiplex PCR; TCRdb has only the in-frame clones, and not every one. The sample records about 82,000 clones, over 85% being singletons. The TCR comes from a woman between 18 and 30 years old in good health and CMV-seronegative. Sequencing used PBMCs. The chain carries TRBV9 and TRBJ2-1, with 10 positions matching TRBD2. The DNA for the CDR3 is TGTGCCAGCAGCCTCCTCGGACTAGCGGCGAACAATGAGCAGTTCTTC. This encodes CASSLLGLAANNEQFF.